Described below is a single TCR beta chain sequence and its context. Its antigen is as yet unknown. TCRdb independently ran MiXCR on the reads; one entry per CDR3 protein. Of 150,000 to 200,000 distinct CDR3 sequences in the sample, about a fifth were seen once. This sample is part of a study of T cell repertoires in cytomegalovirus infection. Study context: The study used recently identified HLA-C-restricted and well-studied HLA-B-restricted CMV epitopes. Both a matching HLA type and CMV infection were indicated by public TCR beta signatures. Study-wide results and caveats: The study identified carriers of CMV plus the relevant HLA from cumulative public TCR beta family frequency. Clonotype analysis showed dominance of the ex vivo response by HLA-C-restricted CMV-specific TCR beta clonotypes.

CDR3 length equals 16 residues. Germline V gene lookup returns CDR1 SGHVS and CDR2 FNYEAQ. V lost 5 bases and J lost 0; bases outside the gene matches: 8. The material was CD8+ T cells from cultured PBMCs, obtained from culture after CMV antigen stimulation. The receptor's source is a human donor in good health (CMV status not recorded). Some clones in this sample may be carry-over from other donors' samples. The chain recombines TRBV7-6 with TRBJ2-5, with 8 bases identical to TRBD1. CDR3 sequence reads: CASSPKDREYQETQYF. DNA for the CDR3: TGTGCCAGCAGCCCGAAGGACAGGGAGTACCAAGAGACCCAGTACTTC.